This T cell receptor beta chain was documented in a study of immune cell composition in non-small cell lung cancer. Study-level points and caveats: Tumour TCR-beta clonality showed no significant link to smoking pack-years. Overall clonality, unlike maximal tumour-associated clone frequency, did not predict TIL reactivity.

As for this clone: Its antigen is undetermined.

V was clipped by 2 bases and J by 3 bases; unmatched bases: 6. Germline V gene sequence: CDR1 SGHKS, CDR2 YYEKEE (reference sequence). The CDR3 contains 16 residues. The protocol was immunoSEQ multiplex PCR, while the TCRdb copy is restricted to in-frame clones and leaves out a portion. This sample has around 760 clones; about two thirds occur once, and the top ten carry around 17%. This chain uses TRBV5-5 with TRBJ2-7; 12 nucleotides align to TRBD2. The receptor was isolated from a human donor with non-small cell lung cancer. The sequenced sample was lung tumor tissue. The DNA of the CDR3 is TGTGCCAGCAGCTTAGCGGGACTAGCGGGCTTCTACGAGCAGTACTTC. Translation: CASSLAGLAGFYEQYF.